The clone carrying this T cell receptor (beta chain) has just a few counts. The trim removed 0 bases at V and 3 bases at J, leaving 4 bases unmatched. CDR1 is LGHDT and CDR2 is YNNKEL in the germline V gene (reference sequence). This CDR3 has 16 residues. This sample stems from a study of T cells after yellow fever vaccination. Researchers made TCR cDNA using 5'RACE template switching, and this step added a universal primer site and UMIs. TCRdb fed the 5' RACE reads into MiXCR, producing one record per CDR3 protein. The sample includes 250,000 to 300,000 distinct CDR3 sequences, about 5.2% of them seen just once.

The chain combines TRBV3-1 with TRBJ2-5; TRBD2 matches 10 bases. This TCR was sampled from a man younger than 30 who received the YFV17D yellow fever vaccine. Sequences were derived from CD4+ T cells sorted from PBMCs, sampled on the day of the yellow fever booster vaccination. The CDR3 region is CASSQDQRGGKETQYF. DNA of the CDR3: TGTGCCAGCAGCCAAGATCAGCGGGGGGGGAAAGAGACCCAGTACTTC.